These T cell receptor beta chains were read from a single sample in a study of T cell changes during pregnancy in multiple sclerosis. The repertoire was sequenced with immunoSEQ multiplex PCR; TCRdb's copy has only in-frame clones and lacks some. Of about 28,000 clones in the sample, roughly 94% were seen once. Here the sequenced sample was peripheral blood, taken in the first trimester of pregnancy. Receptors were obtained from a female donor in good health, enrolled as a control in a pregnancy study. CDR3s include the opening cysteine and the closing phenylalanine or tryptophan. Fields, in order: J gene, CDR3 length, clone size, V gene, D gene, CDR3 DNA, CDR3 protein. A D gene is named only where the DNA matches it firmly. Rows may omit the clone size; those that give it use once, few, many or a size class.

J gene: TRBJ2-7; CDR3 length: 16; clone size: NA; V gene: TRBV4-2; D gene: TRBD2; CDR3 DNA: TGTGCCAGCAGCCAAGATACGGGAGGGAGCTCCTACGAGCAGTACTTC; CDR3 protein: CASSQDTGGSSYEQYF
J gene: TRBJ2-1; CDR3 length: 16; clone size: NA; V gene: TRBV5-1; D gene: TRBD2; CDR3 DNA: TGCGCCAGCAGCTTGGACCTAGCGGGAGGGCCATATGAGCAGTTCTTC; CDR3 protein: CASSLDLAGGPYEQFF
J gene: TRBJ2-1; CDR3 length: 15; clone size: NA; V gene: TRBV27; D gene: TRBD1; CDR3 DNA: TGTGCCAGCACTCCTGGACAGGGGGCGTACAATGAGCAGTTCTTC; CDR3 protein: CASTPGQGAYNEQFF
J gene: TRBJ1-2; CDR3 length: 14; clone size: NA; V gene: TRBV18; D gene: TRBD1; CDR3 DNA: TGTGCCAGCTCACCCCCAGCAGGGGGAGGTGGCTACACCTTC; CDR3 protein: CASSPPAGGGGYTF
J gene: TRBJ2-7; CDR3 length: 14; clone size: NA; V gene: TRBV5-6; D gene: TRBD2; CDR3 DNA: TGTGCCAGCAGCTCGACTAGCGGGAGTTACGAGCAGTACTTC; CDR3 protein: CASSSTSGSYEQYF
J gene: TRBJ2-1; CDR3 length: 15; clone size: NA; V gene: TRBV7-2; D gene: TRBD2; CDR3 DNA: TGTGCCAGCAGCTTAGTTGCGGGAGGGGACAATGAGCAGTTCTTC; CDR3 protein: CASSLVAGGDNEQFF
J gene: TRBJ1-4; CDR3 length: 18; clone size: NA; V gene: TRBV11-2; D gene: NA; CDR3 DNA: TGTGCCAGCAGCTTTGCACCCACTCCGGGTGCAACTAATGAAAAACTGTTTTTT; CDR3 protein: CASSFAPTPGATNEKLFF
J gene: TRBJ2-1; CDR3 length: 11; clone size: NA; V gene: TRBV7-9; D gene: NA; CDR3 DNA: TGTGCCAGCAGCCCCGGGAATGAGCAGTTCTTC; CDR3 protein: CASSPGNEQFF
J gene: TRBJ2-2; CDR3 length: 13; clone size: NA; V gene: TRBV19; D gene: TRBD1; CDR3 DNA: TGTGCCAGTCAGGGGGCGCGGACCGGGGAGCTGTTTTTT; CDR3 protein: CASQGARTGELFF
J gene: TRBJ1-1; CDR3 length: 14; clone size: few; V gene: TRBV5-4; D gene: NA; CDR3 DNA: TGTGCCAGCAGGCCAGGGGCTATGAACACTGAAGCTTTCTTT; CDR3 protein: CASRPGAMNTEAFF
J gene: TRBJ2-1; CDR3 length: 15; clone size: NA; V gene: TRBV11-2; D gene: NA; CDR3 DNA: TGTGCCAGCAGCTCCGTCAGGACTTCGAACAATGAGCAGTTCTTC; CDR3 protein: CASSSVRTSNNEQFF
J gene: TRBJ1-5; CDR3 length: 16; clone size: NA; V gene: TRBV14; D gene: NA; CDR3 DNA: TGTGCCAGCAGCCACCCGACCCGGGGGGCATCGCAGCCCCAGCATTTT; CDR3 protein: CASSHPTRGASQPQHF
J gene: TRBJ1-5; CDR3 length: 15; clone size: NA; V gene: TRBV19; D gene: NA; CDR3 DNA: TGTGCCAGTGTGGGGAGGAGGGATAGCAATCAGCCCCAGCATTTT; CDR3 protein: CASVGRRDSNQPQHF
J gene: TRBJ1-6; CDR3 length: 15; clone size: NA; V gene: TRBV13; D gene: NA; CDR3 DNA: TGTGCCAGCAGCTTAGGTCGGACAATGAATTCACCCCTCCACTTT; CDR3 protein: CASSLGRTMNSPLHF
J gene: TRBJ1-1; CDR3 length: 10; clone size: NA; V gene: TRBV2; D gene: NA; CDR3 DNA: TGTGCCATATCTAGCGGGCCGGACTTCTTT; CDR3 protein: CAISSGPDFF
J gene: TRBJ1-4; CDR3 length: 16; clone size: NA; V gene: TRBV4-1; D gene: TRBD1; CDR3 DNA: TGCGCCAGCAGCGGGGGACAGACCGTAACTAATGAAAAACTGTTTTTT; CDR3 protein: CASSGGQTVTNEKLFF
J gene: TRBJ2-5; CDR3 length: 16; clone size: NA; V gene: TRBV10-1; D gene: NA; CDR3 DNA: TGCGCCAGCATTTGGAGGGTGCTAGCTCGTTTGGAGACCCAGTACTTC; CDR3 protein: CASIWRVLARLETQYF
J gene: TRBJ2-7; CDR3 length: 15; clone size: few; V gene: TRBV11-2; D gene: NA; CDR3 DNA: TGTGCCAGCAGCCCAAGCTCGGACAGCTCCTACGAGCAGTACTTC; CDR3 protein: CASSPSSDSSYEQYF
J gene: TRBJ2-7; CDR3 length: 15; clone size: NA; V gene: TRBV6-1; D gene: TRBD2; CDR3 DNA: TGTGCCAGCAGTAGTACCGGGACTAGCGGGGACGAGCAGTACTTC; CDR3 protein: CASSSTGTSGDEQYF
J gene: TRBJ1-6; CDR3 length: 15; clone size: NA; V gene: TRBV18; D gene: TRBD1; CDR3 DNA: TGTGCCAGCTCGGGCGGGACAGGGAAAAGGTCACCCCTCCACTTT; CDR3 protein: CASSGGTGKRSPLHF
J gene: TRBJ2-4; CDR3 length: 16; clone size: NA; V gene: TRBV5-8; D gene: TRBD2; CDR3 DNA: TGTGCCAGCAGCCGACTAGCGGGCCTAGCCAAAAACATTCAGTACTTC; CDR3 protein: CASSRLAGLAKNIQYF
J gene: TRBJ2-2; CDR3 length: 14; clone size: once; V gene: TRBV19; D gene: TRBD2; CDR3 DNA: TGTGCCAGTAGTTCGGGGGGGGACACCGGGGAGCTGTTTTTT; CDR3 protein: CASSSGGDTGELFF
J gene: TRBJ2-3; CDR3 length: 16; clone size: NA; V gene: TRBV2; D gene: TRBD2; CDR3 DNA: TGTGCCAGCAGTGATTGGACTAGCGGGAGTACAGATACGCAGTATTTT; CDR3 protein: CASSDWTSGSTDTQYF
J gene: TRBJ1-2; CDR3 length: 14; clone size: NA; V gene: TRBV30; D gene: TRBD1; CDR3 DNA: TGTGCCTGGAGTGGACAGGGCTTGAGGAGTGGCTACACCTTC; CDR3 protein: CAWSGQGLRSGYTF
J gene: TRBJ1-2; CDR3 length: 15; clone size: NA; V gene: TRBV5-1; D gene: NA; CDR3 DNA: TGCGCCAGCAGCTTTAATATAGTGAAAGACTATGGCTACACCTTC; CDR3 protein: CASSFNIVKDYGYTF
J gene: TRBJ2-7; CDR3 length: 14; clone size: NA; V gene: TRBV19; D gene: NA; CDR3 DNA: TGTGCCAGTAGTAGAGACCCGGGACTCCCCGAGCAGTACTTC; CDR3 protein: CASSRDPGLPEQYF
J gene: TRBJ2-1; CDR3 length: 15; clone size: NA; V gene: TRBV2; D gene: NA; CDR3 DNA: TGTGCCAGCAGTCCCCCGGGGACAAAAAACAATGAGCAGTTCTTC; CDR3 protein: CASSPPGTKNNEQFF